Each of the 8 T cell receptor beta chains below was sequenced from the same sample in a study of untreated major depressive disorder. Regarding the study as a whole: Compared with controls, depressed patients showed more TRBV05-01 (Vbeta 5.1) usage in CD4+ T cells.

Using immunoSEQ multiplex PCR, the repertoire was profiled, and TCRdb retains in-frame clones only, with some absent. The sample lists roughly 25,000 clones, around 93% seen once, with 0.7% to 0.85% in the top ten. Their antigen targets remain unknown. Sequencing used CD4+ T cells from PBMCs. The receptors were gathered from a young woman with major depressive disorder.

V usage is TRBV25-1 and J usage is TRBJ2-3, with D perhaps TRBD2 (5 bases). V lost 2 bases and J 5 bases, leaving 14 bases between the germline ends. Germline V gives CDR1 MGHDK, CDR2 SYGVNS. This CDR3 is 15 amino acids long. DNA of the CDR3: TGTGCCAGCAGTGAAGTCGGGAATCGGGGAGATACGCAGTATTTT. Its protein is CASSEVGNRGDTQYF.

This clone has only one observation. This chain uses TRBV6-1 with TRBJ1-6; 7 bases match TRBD1. V was pared by 4 bases and J by 6 bases, with 9 bases of the junction left unmatched. The germline gives CDR1 MNHNS, CDR2 SASEGT. CDR3 length: 16 amino acids. DNA for the CDR3: TGTGCCAGCAGTGCTGACAGGGTTTCTACTAATTCACCCCTCCACTTT. Amino acid sequence: CASSADRVSTNSPLHF.

The V and J genes are TRBV27 and TRBJ1-1, with a weak D call TRBD1 (6 bases). Germline CDR1 reads MNHEY; CDR2 reads SMNVEV (reference sequence). This CDR3 comprises 14 residues. Trimming removed 6 bases at V and 5 bases at J, with 16 bases between. CDR3 in amino acids: CASSQWGRGTEAFF. The CDR3 coding sequence is TGTGCCAGCAGCCAGTGGGGGCGGGGAACTGAAGCTTTCTTT.

CDR3 DNA: TGCGCCAGCAGCTTGGGGGGACAGGGGAACTATGGCTACACCTTC. Its protein product is CASSLGGQGNYGYTF. J is TRBJ1-2 and V is TRBV5-1; the match to TRBD1 covers 10 bases. CDR3 size: 15 residues. Germline V gene lookup returns CDR1 SGHRS and CDR2 YFSETQ. With V trimmed by 0 bases and J by 2 bases, 1 base remained unmatched.

This clone was recorded once. V gene TRBV27 combines with J gene TRBJ1-1; maybe TRBD1 (5 bases). In germline, CDR1 is MNHEY, CDR2 SMNVEV (reference sequence). This CDR3 is built from 13 residues. V lost 4 bases and J lost 5, with 11 bases in between. This CDR3 reads CASSSRGRTEAFF. The DNA of the CDR3 is TGTGCCAGCAGTTCAAGGGGCCGGACTGAAGCTTTCTTT.

This chain uses TRBV7-2 with TRBJ1-3; 7 bases fit TRBD1. CDR1 and CDR2 from the germline V gene are SGHTA and FQGNSA. CDR3 size: 14 residues. The junction had 3 bases not matched to a gene; V was cut back by 5 bases and J by 2 bases. The chain's CDR3 is CASSLQGAGNTIYF. As DNA, the CDR3 is TGTGCCAGCAGCCTTCAGGGGGCTGGAAACACCATATATTTT.

V is TRBV7-6 and J is TRBJ2-2, with 11 bases that match TRBD2. Looked up from germline, CDR1 is SGHVS and CDR2 is FNYEAQ. The V gene end was trimmed by 5 bases and the J gene end by 6 bases; junction bases not matched to a gene: 8. There are 16 residues in the CDR3. The CDR3 here is CASSRSTSGIPGELFF. CDR3 sequence (DNA): TGTGCCAGCAGCAGATCGACTAGCGGGATCCCCGGGGAGCTGTTTTTT.

V usage is TRBV4-2 and J usage is TRBJ1-3; weak D call: TRBD1 (5 bases). This CDR3 comprises 13 residues. Germline V gives CDR1 LGHNA, CDR2 YNFKEQ. With 0 bases removed from V and 8 bases from J, the gap between germline ends came to 8 bases. The CDR3 sequence is CASSQDLRDTIYF. The CDR3 DNA follows: TGTGCCAGCAGCCAAGATCTCAGGGACACCATATATTTT.